The 8 T cell receptor beta chains listed next were all sequenced from one sample in a study of human T cells and chemical hapten exposure. In TCRdb, the RACE reads were re-called with MiXCR into one record per CDR3 protein. The sample has roughly 380,000 distinct CDR3 sequences; 5.1% are singletons. Specified time point: pre-sensitization, week 0. The treatment here: therapeutic diphenylcyclopropenone sensitization with weekly scalp DPC. The source was whole blood, collected in connection with sensitization to the hapten diphenylcyclopropenone (DPC). These receptors came from a woman aged 50 to 60 with alopecia areata. Some clones in this sample may be carry-over from other donors' samples.

There are a few counts of this clonotype. The rearrangement links TRBV3-1 to TRBJ1-5, with TRBD1 matching over 7 bases. J lost 7 bases, V lost 5 bases, and 8 bases had no gene match. This CDR3 contains 14 residues. Germline-derived CDR1 and CDR2 are LGHDT and YNNKEL (reference sequence). The CDR3 nucleotides are TGTGCCAGCAGCAAAAGAAGCAGGGGGCAGCCCCAGCATTTT. Protein sequence: CASSKRSRGQPQHF.

On this clonotype: It may be a read error: a sequence one base away is much more abundant. The V and J genes are TRBV9 and TRBJ2-1; D may be TRBD2 (6 bases). V was trimmed by 7 bases and J by 2 bases, leaving 13 bases between them. CDR3 length: 14 residues. Germline V gives CDR1 SGDLS, CDR2 YYNGEE. CDR3 sequence (DNA): TGTGCCAGCGGGGGAGCTAGCGCCTACAATGAGCAGTTCTTC. This translates into CASGGASAYNEQFF. Full variable domain (missing parts from reference TRBV9 and TRBJ2-1): DSGVTQTPKHLITATGQRVTLRCSPRSGDLSVYWYQQSLDQGLQFLIQYYNGEERAKGNILERFSAQQFPDLHSELNLSSLELGDSALYFCASGGASAYNEQFFGPGTRLTVL.

This clonotype has ten or more counts. V gene TRBV6-2 or TRBV6-3 combines with J gene TRBJ2-1; perhaps TRBD2 as D (6 bases). Looked up from germline, CDR1 is MNHEY and CDR2 is SVGEGT. The length of the CDR3 is 19 residues. V shed 3 bases and J shed 3 bases, with 24 bases lying between them. CDR3 bases: TGTGCCAGCAGTTATTCCCGGGGGTTAGCGGCTTCGAGCTACAATGAGCAGTTCTTC. Amino acids: CASSYSRGLAASSYNEQFF.

This clonotype was seen only a few times. This chain links TRBV7-8 with TRBJ1-6; D perhaps matches TRBD1 (5 bases). V lost 2 bases, J lost 10 bases, and 24 bases lay in between. Germline CDR1 is SGHVS and CDR2 is FQNEAQ. The CDR3 runs to 18 residues. CDR3: CASSLLVFGGGQGSPLHF. CDR3 sequence (DNA): TGTGCCAGCAGCTTATTAGTCTTCGGGGGAGGGCAAGGATCACCCCTCCACTTT.

The DNA of the CDR3 is TGTGCCAGCAGCCCCGAGACTTGGACAGGATCTGGAAACACCATATATTTT. It translates to CASSPETWTGSGNTIYF. The chain has TRBV4-2 and TRBJ1-3, with 7 positions matching TRBD1. Per germline, CDR1 LGHNA and CDR2 YNFKEQ. This CDR3 contains 17 residues. Trimming took 4 bases from V and 1 from J; bases not matched to a gene: 10.

This clonotype appeared a few times. The chain carries TRBV15 and TRBJ2-5; D is uncertain. Germline assignment: CDR1 LNHNV and CDR2 YYDKDF (reference sequence). Deletions cut 1 base from V and 0 bases from J, with 9 bases between. The CDR3 has 15 amino acids. The DNA of the CDR3 is TGTGCCACCAGCAGAGTCCGACGGGACCAAGAGACCCAGTACTTC. Protein sequence: CATSRVRRDQETQYF.

This clonotype was observed many times. CDR3 DNA sequence: TGTGCCAGCAGTTTCTCGGGGGGCGATCAGCCCCAGCATTTT. Amino acid sequence: CASSFSGGDQPQHF. This sequence joins TRBV12-3 or TRBV12-4 and TRBJ1-5, with D perhaps TRBD1 (6 bases). The V end lost 3 bases, the J end lost 5 bases, and 11 bases lay between the germline ends. This CDR3 comprises 14 residues.

This clonotype has just a few counts. This chain joins TRBV7-2 and TRBJ2-5; TRBD1 might be the D (5 bases). The germline CDR1 and CDR2 sequences are SGHTA and FQGNSA. The CDR3 is made up of 13 amino acids. Trimming removed 6 bases from V and 1 base from J, with 9 bases in between. The CDR3 DNA reads as TGTGCCAGCAGTAACAGGCCCCAAGAGACCCAGTACTTC. The encoded protein is CASSNRPQETQYF.